This entry describes one TCR beta chain. This clonotype is a singleton in its sample. Its binding antigen is unknown. A much larger clone lies a single base off, so this may be a read error. This sample was taken from a study of molecular identifiers for immune sequencing clone quantification (dated by TCRdb to 2017 to 2018). Study-wide context: For a replicate experiment, RNA from 20,000 or 100,000 naive CD8 T cells was divided into five aliquots, and four of the five aliquots were sequenced. This methods study used CD8 T cells to benchmark TCR RNA copy counting and molecular-identifier clustering-based TCR repertoire sequencing (MIDCIRS). The study at large found these results: The naive libraries included spiked-in Jurkat TCR RNA (roughly eleven copies' worth), and this Jurkat TCR RNA is not part of the donor repertoire. About 3 recovered TCR RNA copies per cell were obtained by modeling, versus about ten by digital PCR, implying a capture efficiency of around 28%. Clones above 20 RNA copies held over 97% of molecules in CMV-specific effector cells but under 1% in naive cells. Even against a background of 850,000 to 1,000,000 naive CD8 T cells, spiked-in Jurkat TCR RNA amounting to a single cell's worth was reported to be detectable. Highly expanded clone sizes could be underestimated because identical TCR molecules may share a barcode. When barcode sub-clustering was not used, chimeric consensus sequences inflated TCR diversity, with chimeras reaching as high as 47%.

The method behind the library was PCR. TCRdb names Illumina HiSeq 4000 as the instrument used. Bulk TCR libraries were made following a previously described method, with the TCR primers given in Table S5. Purification of total RNA was performed with the Qiagen AllPrep DNA/RNA kit. Before analysis, reads from multiple sequencing runs of one library were combined. As for the authors' bioinformatics: Reads were retained only if the reads had an exact TCR constant sequence, and the retained reads were trimmed to 150 nt and grouped according to their 12-nt molecular barcodes. Reads in each barcode group were sub-clustered using a 15% Levenshtein threshold, and a quality-weighted consensus sequence was built for each RNA molecule. Non-functional sequences were discarded, and so were lower-count sequences lying one edit away from another sequence. On the basis of fitting two negative binomial distributions, barcode sub-clusters with fewer than 20% of the maximum read count were discarded. TCRdb reprocessing: public reads trimmed at Q25 with fastp, clones called with MiXCR, in-frame beta chains kept. Identical CDR3 protein sequences are pooled into one entry, listed with their most common genes and DNA. The V and J calls and clone size are TCRdb's, not the authors'. Within this sample are around 460,000 distinct CDR3 sequences, with about 20% of them counted one time only. Together, the top ten hold under 0.85% of the sample.

Libraries of naive CD8 T cells were built from approximately 20,000 to 980,000 sorted cells, with 10%, 30% or 50% of the purified RNA used. On a BD FACSAria II, naive CD8 T cells were FACS-sorted as CD8+CD4-CCR7+CD45RA+ and collected into RLT Plus buffer. Detection sensitivity was tested by spiking Jurkat RNA equal to roughly 9 TCR copies' worth into samples containing about 19,000-1,000,000 naive CD8 T cells. CD8 T cells were enriched with RosetteSep CD8+ T Cell Enrichment Cocktail and Ficoll-Paque, followed by ACK red cell lysis. The sequenced material came from naive CD8+ T cells from blood, with Jurkat cell RNA spiked in. Read against the paper, the sample's cell subset or site label means: FACS-sorted CD8+CD4-CCR7+CD45RA+ naive T cells. This receptor was taken from a human donor in good health. Some libraries in this study had Jurkat cell RNA spiked in.

The nucleotide sequence reads as follows: TGTGCCAGCAGCCCTTTCTGCGGGGATTCACCCCTCCACTTT. This encodes CASSPFCGDSPLHF. Recombination joined TRBV14 with TRBJ1-6; no D gene can be assigned with confidence. The junction carries 12 bases between V and J, which are trimmed by 4 bases and 8 bases respectively. From the cysteine through the phenylalanine, the CDR3 covers 14 amino acids. Only the CDR3 portion is preserved as DNA: 42 bases, with reading frame beginning at the first base. CDR1 SGHDN and CDR2 FVKESK were looked up in the germline V gene.